What follows are 25 T cell receptor beta chains derived from one specimen sequenced in a study of regulatory dendritic cells for organ transplantation. The repertoire was sequenced with immunoSEQ multiplex PCR; TCRdb's copy has only in-frame clones and lacks some. The sample shows around 20,000 clones, 80% to 90% of them seen only once. These receptors' targets are unknown. CFSE-labeled sorted T cells met regulatory or mature dendritic cells for approximately 5 days. Material: naive CD4+ T cells from blood cultured with regulatory dendritic cells. Subset given: CD45RA+ naive T cells. All receptors derive from a human donor in good health.

This clone occurred once. This chain links TRBV7-3 with TRBJ2-1; D gene unclear. Per germline, CDR1 SGHTA and CDR2 FQGTGA. The CDR3 runs 13 residues. The V and J ends lost 5 bases and 6 bases respectively, with 11 bases between them. This CDR3 reads CASSALDFNEQFF. CDR3 DNA sequence: TGTGCCAGCAGCGCTCTAGACTTCAATGAGCAGTTCTTC.

The chain uses TRBV6-6 and TRBJ2-5, with 10 positions matching TRBD2. V lost 6 bases, J lost 10 bases, and 8 bases stayed unmatched. The CDR3 has 13 residues. The germline V gene encodes CDR1 MNHNY and CDR2 SVGAGI (reference sequence). The CDR3 reads CASSWTSGIGQYF. Written as DNA, the CDR3 is TGTGCCAGCAGCTGGACTAGCGGCATTGGCCAGTACTTC.

This chain uses TRBV28 with TRBJ2-1; D is possibly TRBD2 (6 bases). Trimming took 6 bases from V and 6 from J, leaving 12 bases between them. CDR3 length: 13 residues. Per germline, CDR1 MDHEN and CDR2 SYDVKM. CDR3 sequence (DNA): TGTGCCAGCAGAAGGGGAGGTGTCAATGAGCAGTTCTTC. Translation gives CASRRGGVNEQFF.

The chain links TRBV5-1 to TRBJ2-7, with 8 bases that match TRBD2. V lost 0 bases, J lost 9 bases, and 20 bases stayed unmatched. This CDR3 is 18 amino acids long. The V gene's germline CDR1 is SGHRS and CDR2 YFSETQ. Written as DNA, the CDR3 is TGCGCCAGCAGCTTGGATTGGGCTAGCGGGCAAAGCCGTAGAGGGCAGTACTTC. Translated: CASSLDWASGQSRRGQYF.

The chain couples TRBV30 to TRBJ2-1, with D perhaps given as TRBD1 or TRBD2 (6 bases each). The CDR3 spans 15 residues. The V gene's germline CDR1 is GTSNPN and CDR2 SVGIG (reference sequence). The V and J ends lost 0 bases and 9 bases respectively, with 18 bases between them. CDR3 loop: CAWSVQVGGLAEQFF. The CDR3 bases are TGTGCCTGGAGTGTACAGGTAGGGGGGTTGGCTGAGCAGTTCTTC.

The J gene is TRBJ2-7, the V gene TRBV30, with D hard to call. V gave up 0 bases and J gave up 4 bases, with 4 bases separating them. The CDR3 totals 11 residues. Germline values: CDR1 GTSNPN, CDR2 SVGIG (reference sequence). This CDR3 is CAWSVRYEQYF. The CDR3 DNA follows: TGTGCCTGGAGTGTACGATACGAGCAGTACTTC.

The rearrangement links TRBV4-2 to TRBJ2-1; 9 positions match TRBD2. The CDR3 sequence is 16 residues long. V lost 0 bases, J lost 4 bases, and 4 bases stayed unmatched. Per germline, CDR1 LGHNA and CDR2 YNFKEQ. CDR3 amino acids: CASSQELLAGYNEQFF. In DNA form, the CDR3 reads TGTGCCAGCAGCCAAGAGTTGCTAGCGGGATACAATGAGCAGTTCTTC.

The genes are TRBV7-3 and TRBJ2-1, with TRBD1 matching 9 bases. There are 15 residues in the CDR3. Unmatched junction bases numbered 7, after V lost 5 bases and J lost 5 bases. From germline, CDR1 is SGHTA and CDR2 FQGTGA. CDR3 sequence (DNA): TGTGCCAGCAGCCCTAGGACAGGGGCCAACAATGAGCAGTTCTTC. Its protein product is CASSPRTGANNEQFF.

This chain connects TRBV14 to TRBJ2-3; D perhaps matches TRBD2 (6 bases). Germline lookup yields CDR1 SGHDN and CDR2 FVKESK. Deletions cut 8 bases from V and 3 bases from J, with 18 bases between. The CDR3 is 15 residues long. The DNA for the CDR3 is TGTGCCAGCTCCCTTCAGCGGGTAAAAACAGATACGCAGTATTTT. Its protein product is CASSLQRVKTDTQYF.

This clone was observed once. The chain employs TRBV23-1 and TRBJ1-4; D is possibly TRBD1 (5 bases). TRBV23-1 is designated an ORF whose function remains uncertain. V lost 11 bases and J 0 bases, leaving 19 bases between the germline ends. This CDR3 region has 16 residues. CDR3: CAVPEGRAATNEKLFF. The CDR3 bases are TGCGCCGTGCCCGAGGGGCGTGCTGCAACTAATGAAAAACTGTTTTTT.

The rearrangement joins TRBV4-1 to TRBJ2-5, with 9 bases aligning to TRBD1. Trimming removed 4 bases from V and 2 bases from J; junction bases left unmatched: 8. The CDR3 length is 16 residues. The germline V gene has CDR1 MGHRA and CDR2 YSYEKL. CDR3 in amino acids: CASSLHRGPGQETQYF. In DNA form, the CDR3 reads TGCGCCAGCAGCCTCCACAGGGGGCCAGGGCAAGAGACCCAGTACTTC.

This clone was seen only a few times. The rearrangement links TRBV5-4 to TRBJ2-3; D is uncertain. Germline-derived CDR1 and CDR2 are SGHNT and YYREEE (reference sequence). CDR3 length: 14 residues. Trimming shortened V by 1 base and J by 0 bases, and 6 bases separated the two germline ends. CDR3 loop: CASSLSPSTDTQYF. The CDR3 DNA reads as TGTGCCAGCAGCTTGAGTCCTAGCACAGATACGCAGTATTTT.

The V call is TRBV4-2, the J call TRBJ2-6; D could derive from TRBD1 or TRBD2 (5 bases each). The CDR3 runs to 17 residues. V shed 1 base and J shed 2 bases, with 12 bases lying between them. Germline V lookup: CDR1 LGHNA, CDR2 YNFKEQ. CDR3 coding DNA: TGTGCCAGCAGCCAAGTCGGGGAAGGGGCTGGGGCCAACGTCCTGACTTTC. This sequence encodes CASSQVGEGAGANVLTF.

The rearrangement uses TRBV6-5 and TRBJ2-5; TRBD1 matches at 7 bases. V trimming: 4 bases; J trimming: 1 base; junction bases outside the gene matches: 6. Germline loops: CDR1 MNHEY, CDR2 SVGAGI. The CDR3 is 15 amino acids. CDR3 protein: CASSSPDRAQETQYF. CDR3 bases: TGTGCCAGCAGTTCCCCAGACAGGGCCCAAGAGACCCAGTACTTC.

This sequence joins TRBV30 and TRBJ2-7; 9 nucleotides line up with TRBD1. The V gene end was trimmed by 0 bases and the J gene end by 1 base; junction bases not matched to a gene: 7. The CDR3 length is 16 residues. Per the germline V gene, CDR1 is GTSNPN and CDR2 is SVGIG (reference sequence). CDR3 protein: CAWSVPRTGDSYEQYF. In DNA form, the CDR3 reads TGTGCCTGGAGTGTACCCCGGACAGGGGATTCCTACGAGCAGTACTTC.

The CDR3 sequence: CASSVSGGNYEQYF. DNA of the CDR3: TGTGCCAGCAGCGTCTCGGGGGGCAACTACGAGCAGTACTTC. The J gene is TRBJ2-7, the V gene TRBV9; possibly TRBD2 for D (7 bases). The CDR3 covers 14 residues. Looked up from germline, CDR1 is SGDLS and CDR2 is YYNGEE. Trimming removed 2 bases from V and 3 bases from J, with 12 bases in between. The variable domain in full, with the rest retrieved from reference TRBV9 and TRBJ2-7, is DSGVTQTPKHLITATGQRVTLRCSPRSGDLSVYWYQQSLDQGLQFLIQYYNGEERAKGNILERFSAQQFPDLHSELNLSSLELGDSALYFCASSVSGGNYEQYFGPGTRLTVT.

The chain employs TRBV28 and TRBJ2-1; a possible D gene is TRBD2 (5 bases). The ends were cut back, 2 bases at V and 8 bases at J, with 13 bases in the middle. The CDR3 length is 14 residues. The germline V gene encodes CDR1 MDHEN and CDR2 SYDVKM. CDR3 coding DNA: TGTGCCAGCAGTTTAGGAGGATCCCTCTATGAGCAGTTCTTC. Translation gives CASSLGGSLYEQFF.

The rearrangement links TRBV7-2 to TRBJ2-1; D gene ambiguous. Trimming took 3 bases from V and 9 from J, leaving 9 bases between them. The CDR3 runs 12 residues. Germline assignment: CDR1 SGHTA and CDR2 FQGNSA. CDR3 bases: TGTGCCAGCAGCTTTCTCATCCGTGAGCAGTTCTTC. Encoded protein: CASSFLIREQFF.

The chain employs TRBV28 and TRBJ1-5, with TRBD1 as a possible D gene (5 bases). The V end was cut by 6 bases, the J end by 0 bases, with 21 bases between. The CDR3 sequence is 18 residues long. Per germline, CDR1 MDHEN and CDR2 SYDVKM. CDR3 sequence (DNA): TGTGCCAGCAGCACTACGGGACTGTTAGATGATAGCAATCAGCCCCAGCATTTT. It encodes CASSTTGLLDDSNQPQHF.

The chain recombines TRBV2 with TRBJ2-5, with 8 bases that match TRBD1. The CDR3 contains 15 residues. After removal of 1 base from V and 5 bases from J, the junction contained 6 bases not matched to a gene. Germline V lookup: CDR1 SNHLY, CDR2 FYNNEI. In nucleotides, the CDR3 is TGTGCCAGCAGTGAAGTCCCAGGGGGCGCGGAGACCCAGTACTTC. Its protein is CASSEVPGGAETQYF.

This sequence joins TRBV7-9 and TRBJ1-2, with a possible D match to TRBD1 (5 bases). This CDR3 has 14 amino acids. Germline CDR1 and CDR2: SEHNR and FQNEAQ (reference sequence). V shed 3 bases and J shed 0 bases, with 8 bases lying between them. The CDR3 spells CASSLGGANYGYTF. In DNA, the CDR3 is TGTGCCAGCAGCTTGGGAGGGGCTAACTATGGCTACACCTTC.

V gene TRBV6-6 combines with J gene TRBJ2-1; D not certain. Germline V gene sequence: CDR1 MNHNY, CDR2 SVGAGI (reference sequence). The CDR3 sequence is 15 residues long. Deletions cut 6 bases from V and 0 bases from J, with 12 bases between. CDR3 nucleotides: TGTGCCAGCAGCCAACCGGGCAGCTCCTACAATGAGCAGTTCTTC. Protein sequence: CASSQPGSSYNEQFF.

The chain recombines TRBV5-8 with TRBJ2-2; possibly TRBD2 for D (6 bases). Germline assignment: CDR1 SGHTS and CDR2 YDEGEE. Trimming cost V 6 bases and J 4 bases, with 13 bases left between them. This CDR3 has 14 amino acids. CDR3 sequence: CASTLLAVTGELFF. CDR3 in DNA: TGTGCCAGCACACTACTAGCAGTCACCGGGGAGCTGTTTTTT. The whole variable domain, remainder taken from reference TRBV5-8 and TRBJ2-2, is EAGVTQSPTHLIKTRGQQATLRCSPISGHTSVYWYQQALGLGLQFLLWYDEGEERNRGNFPPRFSGRQFPNYSSELNVNALELEDSALYLCASTLLAVTGELFFGEGSRLTVL.

The rearrangement links TRBV19 to TRBJ1-2, with D unresolved. The germline V gene has CDR1 LNHDA and CDR2 SQIVND (reference sequence). This CDR3 is built from 11 residues. The germline V and J ends were trimmed by 1 base and 7 bases, with 4 bases remaining between them. DNA for the CDR3: TGTGCCAGTAGTATAGGGGTTGGCTACACCTTC. Translated: CASSIGVGYTF.

This sequence joins TRBV10-3 and TRBJ2-1; 7 nucleotides match TRBD1. The V gene end was trimmed by 7 bases and the J gene end by 10 bases; junction bases not matched to a gene: 10. Germline values: CDR1 ENHRY, CDR2 SYGVKD. The CDR3 is 13 residues long. The CDR3 protein is CAINRGHYVEQFF. CDR3 sequence (DNA): TGTGCCATCAATAGGGGGCATTATGTCGAGCAGTTCTTC.